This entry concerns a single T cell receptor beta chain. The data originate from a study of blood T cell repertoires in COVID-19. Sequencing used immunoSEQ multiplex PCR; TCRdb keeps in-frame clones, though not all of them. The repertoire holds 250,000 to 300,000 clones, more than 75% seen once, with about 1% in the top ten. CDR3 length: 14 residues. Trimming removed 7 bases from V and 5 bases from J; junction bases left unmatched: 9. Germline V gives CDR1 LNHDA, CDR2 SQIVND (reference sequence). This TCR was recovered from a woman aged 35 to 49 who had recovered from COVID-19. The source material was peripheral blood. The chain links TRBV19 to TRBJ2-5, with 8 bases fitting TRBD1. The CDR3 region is CASTPAGGRETQYF. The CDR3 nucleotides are TGTGCCAGTACGCCGGCAGGGGGCCGGGAGACCCAGTACTTC.